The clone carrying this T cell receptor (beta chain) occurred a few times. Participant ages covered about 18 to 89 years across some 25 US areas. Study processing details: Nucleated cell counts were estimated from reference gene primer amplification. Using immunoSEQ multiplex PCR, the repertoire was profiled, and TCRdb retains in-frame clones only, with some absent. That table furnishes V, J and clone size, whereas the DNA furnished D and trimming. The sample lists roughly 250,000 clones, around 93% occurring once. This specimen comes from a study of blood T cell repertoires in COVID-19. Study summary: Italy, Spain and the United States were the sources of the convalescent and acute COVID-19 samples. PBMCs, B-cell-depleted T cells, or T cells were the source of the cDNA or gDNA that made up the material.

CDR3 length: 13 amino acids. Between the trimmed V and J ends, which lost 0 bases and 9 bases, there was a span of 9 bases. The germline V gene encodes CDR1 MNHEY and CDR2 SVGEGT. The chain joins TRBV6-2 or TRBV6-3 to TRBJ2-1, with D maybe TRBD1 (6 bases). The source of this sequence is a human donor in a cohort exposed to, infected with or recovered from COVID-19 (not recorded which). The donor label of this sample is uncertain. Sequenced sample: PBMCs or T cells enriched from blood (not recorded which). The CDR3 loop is CASSYSMGAEQFF. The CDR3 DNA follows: TGTGCCAGCAGTTACTCGATGGGGGCTGAGCAGTTCTTC.